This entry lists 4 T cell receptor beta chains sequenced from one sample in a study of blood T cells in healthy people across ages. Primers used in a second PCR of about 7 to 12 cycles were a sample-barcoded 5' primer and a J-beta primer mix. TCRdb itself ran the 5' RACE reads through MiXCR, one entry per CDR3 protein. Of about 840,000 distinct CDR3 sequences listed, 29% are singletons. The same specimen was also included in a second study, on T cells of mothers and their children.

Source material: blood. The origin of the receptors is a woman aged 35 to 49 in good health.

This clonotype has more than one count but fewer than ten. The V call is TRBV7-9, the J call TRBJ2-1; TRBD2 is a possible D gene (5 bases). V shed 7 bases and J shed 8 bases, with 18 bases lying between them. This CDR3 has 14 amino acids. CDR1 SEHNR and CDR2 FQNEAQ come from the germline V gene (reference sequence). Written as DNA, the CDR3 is TGTGCCAGCAACCGAGGGTCAGCATGGGATGAGCAGTTCTTC. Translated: CASNRGSAWDEQFF.

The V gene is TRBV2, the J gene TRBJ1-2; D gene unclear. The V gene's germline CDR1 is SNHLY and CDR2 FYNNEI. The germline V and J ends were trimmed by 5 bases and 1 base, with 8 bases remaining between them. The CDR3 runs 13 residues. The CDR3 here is CASSPSINYGYTF. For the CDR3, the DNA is TGTGCCAGCAGTCCCAGCATTAACTATGGCTACACCTTC.

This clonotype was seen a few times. CDR3 residues: CASSPPPGHDTDTQYF. The CDR3, as DNA: TGTGCCAGCAGCCCCCCGCCGGGACACGACACAGATACGCAGTATTTT. The chain recombines TRBV11-2 with TRBJ2-3, with D maybe TRBD1 (6 bases). Germline-derived CDR1 and CDR2 are SGHAT and FQNNGV. This CDR3 spans 16 amino acids. V lost 5 bases and J 2 bases, leaving 17 bases between the germline ends.

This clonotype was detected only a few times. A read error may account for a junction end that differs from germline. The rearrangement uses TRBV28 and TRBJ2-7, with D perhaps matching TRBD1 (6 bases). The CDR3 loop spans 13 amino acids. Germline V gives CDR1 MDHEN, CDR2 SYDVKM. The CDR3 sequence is CASRLGQYYGQYF. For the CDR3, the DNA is TGTGCCAGCAGACTTGGACAGTACTACGGGCAGTACTTC.